The 21 T cell receptor beta chains in this list originate from one sample, sequenced in a study of cytomegalovirus exposure and HLA in healthy donors. Both 60 Vbeta primers and 13 Jbeta primers went into the PCR. Sequenced by immunoSEQ multiplex PCR; TCRdb stores in-frame clones only, minus some. Among about 160,000 clones listed, 81% were seen once. The sample was PBMCs. These receptors came from a woman aged 50 to 65 in good health and CMV-seronegative.

This clone came up once. This rearrangement joins TRBV4-1 to TRBJ2-3; 14 bases are a match to TRBD2. The CDR3 covers 17 residues. Germline CDR1 is MGHRA and CDR2 is YSYEKL. V was clipped by 4 bases and J by 4 bases; unmatched bases: 7. CDR3 in amino acids: CASSRGTSGSGPDTQYF. The CDR3 nucleotides are TGCGCCAGCAGCCGCGGGACTAGCGGGAGTGGCCCAGATACGCAGTATTTT.

The chain employs TRBV28 and TRBJ2-5; D perhaps matches TRBD2 (5 bases). The V and J ends lost 6 bases and 4 bases respectively, with 21 bases between them. The germline CDR1 and CDR2 sequences are MDHEN and SYDVKM. The CDR3 contains 16 residues. CDR3 sequence (DNA): TGTGCCAGCAGCACGGCGGGTACGAGAACGTTAGAGACCCAGTACTTC. Encoded protein: CASSTAGTRTLETQYF.

This chain joins TRBV4-1 and TRBJ1-4, with D possibly being TRBD1 (5 bases). The V end lost 6 bases, the J end lost 3 bases, and 14 bases lay between the germline ends. CDR1 is MGHRA, CDR2 YSYEKL, per germline. There are 15 residues in the CDR3. The CDR3, as DNA: TGCGCCAGCAGAGGCTTGGTAGGGGCTAATGAAAAACTGTTTTTT. Translated: CASRGLVGANEKLFF.

The chain has TRBV11-3 and TRBJ2-3, with TRBD2 identical over 10 bases. The CDR3 is 15 amino acids. In germline, CDR1 is SGHNT, CDR2 YENEEA. Germline trimming cut 2 bases from V and 1 base from J; bases unmatched to any gene: 0. The CDR3 is CASSLLAGGTDTQYF. The CDR3, as DNA: TGTGCCAGCAGCTTACTAGCGGGGGGCACAGATACGCAGTATTTT.

V is TRBV5-6 and J is TRBJ1-4, with D possibly matching TRBD1 (5 bases). The germline V gene has CDR1 SGHDT and CDR2 YYEEEE. V was trimmed by 4 bases and J by 7 bases, leaving 20 bases between them. This CDR3 contains 16 residues. For the CDR3, the DNA is TGTGCCAGCAGCGGGGGAGGGACGGGGTACGGTGAAAAACTGTTTTTT. This gives the protein CASSGGGTGYGEKLFF.

V usage is TRBV9 and J usage is TRBJ1-6; D is unresolved. The ends were cut back, 2 bases at V and 10 bases at J, with 19 bases in the middle. This CDR3 is 16 amino acids long. Per germline, CDR1 SGDLS and CDR2 YYNGEE. The CDR3 DNA reads as TGTGCCAGCAGCGTCGGGTTTATGCCGTTAGGATCACCCCTCCACTTT. Translating it yields CASSVGFMPLGSPLHF. Full variable domain (outside the CDR3, taken from reference TRBV9 and TRBJ1-6): DSGVTQTPKHLITATGQRVTLRCSPRSGDLSVYWYQQSLDQGLQFLIQYYNGEERAKGNILERFSAQQFPDLHSELNLSSLELGDSALYFCASSVGFMPLGSPLHFGNGTRLTVT.

The CDR3 region is CASSGQGRPYEQYF. The CDR3 region has the DNA TGCGCCAGCAGTGGACAGGGGAGGCCCTACGAGCAGTACTTC. This sequence joins TRBV10-1 and TRBJ2-7; 8 bases match TRBD1. This CDR3 is 14 amino acids long. J lost 2 bases, V lost 4 bases, and 4 bases had no gene match. The germline V gene has CDR1 WNHNN and CDR2 SYGVQD (reference sequence).

This clone was observed a handful of times. This chain joins TRBV29-1 and TRBJ2-1; 8 bases line up with TRBD1. CDR3 size: 13 residues. Germline CDR1 SQVTM, CDR2 ANQGSEA. V lost 3 bases and J lost 10; bases outside the gene matches: 8. The CDR3 DNA reads as TGCAGCGTTGATAGGCAGGGGGCAATGGAGCAGTTCTTC. It translates to CSVDRQGAMEQFF.

There are a few counts of this clone. The V and J genes are TRBV27 and TRBJ2-7; 7 bases match TRBD1. The CDR3 is 13 residues long. Germline CDR1 reads MNHEY; CDR2 reads SMNVEV (reference sequence). Unmatched junction bases numbered 3, after V lost 5 bases and J lost 2 bases. CDR3 bases: TGTGCCAGCAGTGAGGGGGCCCCCTACGAGCAGTACTTC. Its translation: CASSEGAPYEQYF.

V and J are TRBV25-1 and TRBJ1-4; D is possibly TRBD1 (5 bases). V gave up 3 bases and J gave up 2 bases, with 10 bases separating them. CDR1 is MGHDK, CDR2 SYGVNS, per germline. The CDR3 extends over 15 amino acids. CDR3: CASSERQFTNEKLFF. The DNA of the CDR3 is TGTGCCAGCAGTGAGAGACAGTTTACTAATGAAAAACTGTTTTTT.

V gene TRBV2 combines with J gene TRBJ2-5; D possibly corresponds to TRBD1 (6 bases). There are 15 residues in the CDR3. The germline V gene encodes CDR1 SNHLY and CDR2 FYNNEI. V was clipped by 4 bases and J by 2 bases, with 14 bases between them. The CDR3 coding sequence is TGTGCCAGCAGTGGTGCAGGGGCCCTGCAAGAGACCCAGTACTTC. Translation: CASSGAGALQETQYF.

The chain links TRBV25-1 to TRBJ2-3, with TRBD2 identical over 7 bases. The trim removed 3 bases at V and 6 bases at J, leaving 12 bases unmatched. CDR1 and CDR2 (germline): MGHDK, SYGVNS. The CDR3 consists of 16 residues. The CDR3 coding sequence is TGTGCCAGCAGTGACTCCGGGGGGAGGGGCGAGGATACGCAGTATTTT. This encodes CASSDSGGRGEDTQYF.

The gene calls are TRBV7-9 and TRBJ1-4, with 8 bases identical to TRBD1. With V trimmed by 5 bases and J by 4 bases, 9 bases remained unmatched. The CDR3 is made up of 16 amino acids. Germline loops: CDR1 SEHNR, CDR2 FQNEAQ (reference sequence). The CDR3, as DNA: TGTGCCAGCAGCCGCCCCCCGGGACAGGTTAATGAAAAACTGTTTTTT. As protein: CASSRPPGQVNEKLFF.

The V call is TRBV19, the J call TRBJ2-5; TRBD1 matches at 7 bases. Looked up from germline, CDR1 is LNHDA and CDR2 is SQIVND (reference sequence). This CDR3 has 14 residues. J was trimmed by 5 bases and V by 6 bases; bases with no gene match: 9. CDR3 loop: CASSEDREYETQYF. The DNA for the CDR3 is TGTGCCAGTAGCGAAGACAGGGAATATGAGACCCAGTACTTC.

The chain combines TRBV19 with TRBJ1-5; 7 bases match TRBD1. J was trimmed by 4 bases and V by 5 bases; bases with no gene match: 5. The germline CDR1 and CDR2 sequences are LNHDA and SQIVND (reference sequence). This CDR3 comprises 14 residues. In nucleotides, the CDR3 is TGTGCCAGTAGTGCTAACAGGGGAAATCAGCCCCAGCATTTT. As protein: CASSANRGNQPQHF. Variable domain in full (rest from reference TRBV19 and TRBJ1-5): DGGITQSPKYLFRKEGQNVTLSCEQNLNHDAMYWYRQDPGQGLRLIYYSQIVNDFQKGDIAEGYSVSREKKESFPLTVTSAQKNPTAFYLCASSANRGNQPQHFGDGTRLSIL.

The CDR3 DNA follows: TGCGCCAGCAGCTTAATTAGCTCCCGGGACAAAGACACTGAAGCTTTCTTT. Its translation: CASSLISSRDKDTEAFF. The chain is built from TRBV5-1 and TRBJ1-1; TRBD1 is a possible D gene (6 bases). The CDR3 extends over 17 amino acids. V was cut by 2 bases and J by 3 bases, with 20 bases left in between. The V gene's germline CDR1 is SGHRS and CDR2 YFSETQ.

The genes are TRBV11-3 and TRBJ1-1; D call uncertain. Trimming removed 0 bases from V and 8 bases from J, with 10 bases in between. Per the germline V gene, CDR1 is SGHNT and CDR2 is YENEEA. CDR3 size: 13 residues. Here the CDR3 DNA reads TGTGCCAGCAGCTTAGACCGACACTCGGAAGCTTTCTTT. Its protein is CASSLDRHSEAFF.

J is TRBJ2-7 and V is TRBV18, with a possible D match to TRBD2 (6 bases). V gave up 4 bases and J gave up 7 bases, with 8 bases separating them. CDR3 size: 11 residues. Germline CDR1 KGHSH, CDR2 LQKENI. The CDR3 DNA reads as TGTGCCAGCTCACAGGGAGGAGAGCAGTACTTC. Amino acid sequence: CASSQGGEQYF. Together with reference TRBV18 and TRBJ2-7, the CDR3 gives the full variable domain: NAGVMQNPRHLVRRRGQEARLRCSPMKGHSHVYWYRQLPEEGLKFMVYLQKENIIDESGMPKERFSAEFPKEGPSILRIQQVVRGDSAAYFCASSQGGEQYFGPGTRLTVT.

The V gene is TRBV9, the J gene TRBJ2-1; the match to TRBD2 covers 8 bases. The V gene end was trimmed by 4 bases and the J gene end by 7 bases; junction bases not matched to a gene: 13. CDR3 size: 16 residues. The germline V gene encodes CDR1 SGDLS and CDR2 YYNGEE. The CDR3 DNA reads as TGTGCCAGCAGCTTCCGAGCGGGAGAATCAGTAAATGAGCAGTTCTTC. This codes for CASSFRAGESVNEQFF.

J is TRBJ2-1 and V is TRBV5-5, with 9 bases fitting TRBD1. With V trimmed by 2 bases and J by 6 bases, 3 bases remained unmatched. The CDR3 is made up of 14 amino acids. Germline CDR1 is SGHKS and CDR2 is YYEKEE (reference sequence). This CDR3 reads CASSLKDRGNEQFF. In DNA form, the CDR3 reads TGTGCCAGCAGCTTAAAGGACAGGGGCAATGAGCAGTTCTTC.

This clone was counted between two and nine times. V gene TRBV29-1 combines with J gene TRBJ2-5; possibly TRBD1 for D (6 bases). The CDR3 spans 13 residues. V was clipped by 6 bases and J by 0 bases, with 11 bases between them. Germline CDR1 and CDR2: SQVTM and ANQGSEA. CDR3 protein: CSVLRQDQETQYF. CDR3 nucleotides: TGCAGCGTCCTCCGACAGGACCAAGAGACCCAGTACTTC.